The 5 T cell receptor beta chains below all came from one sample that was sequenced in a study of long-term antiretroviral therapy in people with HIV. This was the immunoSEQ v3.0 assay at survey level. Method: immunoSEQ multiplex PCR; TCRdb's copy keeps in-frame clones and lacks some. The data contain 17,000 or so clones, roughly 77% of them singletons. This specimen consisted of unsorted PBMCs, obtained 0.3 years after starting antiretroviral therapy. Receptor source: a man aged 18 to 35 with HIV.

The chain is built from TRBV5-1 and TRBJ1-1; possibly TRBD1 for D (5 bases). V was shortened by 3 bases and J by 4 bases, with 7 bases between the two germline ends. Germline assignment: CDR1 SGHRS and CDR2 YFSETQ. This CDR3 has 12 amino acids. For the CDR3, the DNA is TGCGCCAGCAGCTCGCAGGGCACTGAAGCTTTCTTT. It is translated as CASSSQGTEAFF.

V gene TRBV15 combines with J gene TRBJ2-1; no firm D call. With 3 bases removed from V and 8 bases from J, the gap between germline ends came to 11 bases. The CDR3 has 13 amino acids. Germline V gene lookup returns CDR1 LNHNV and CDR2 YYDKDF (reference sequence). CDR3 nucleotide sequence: TGTGCCACCAGCAGCCCACCATTTGATGAGCAGTTCTTC. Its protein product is CATSSPPFDEQFF.

The CDR3, as DNA: TGCGCCAGCAGCTTGGACGGGGGTTCCTACAATGAGCAGTTCTTC. It translates to CASSLDGGSYNEQFF. The genes are TRBV5-1 and TRBJ2-1; tentatively, D is TRBD2 (6 bases). CDR1 and CDR2 from the germline V gene are SGHRS and YFSETQ. The V end was cut by 0 bases, the J end by 1 base, with 8 bases between. This CDR3 has 15 amino acids.

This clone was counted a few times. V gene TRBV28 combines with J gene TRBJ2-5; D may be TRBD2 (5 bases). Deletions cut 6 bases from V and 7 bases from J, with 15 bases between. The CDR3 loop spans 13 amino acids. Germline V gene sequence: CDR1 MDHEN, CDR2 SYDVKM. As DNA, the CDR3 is TGTGCCAGCAGGATCCCGGGGTACCGGACCCAGTACTTC. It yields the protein CASRIPGYRTQYF.

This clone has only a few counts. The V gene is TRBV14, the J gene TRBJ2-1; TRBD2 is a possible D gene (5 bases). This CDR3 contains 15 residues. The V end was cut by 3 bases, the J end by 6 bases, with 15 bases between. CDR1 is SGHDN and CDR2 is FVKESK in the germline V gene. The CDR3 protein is CASSHLRDPVNEQFF. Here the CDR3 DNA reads TGTGCCAGCAGCCACCTGAGGGATCCGGTCAATGAGCAGTTCTTC. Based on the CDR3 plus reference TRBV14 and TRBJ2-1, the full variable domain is EAGVTQFPSHSVIEKGQTVTLRCDPISGHDNLYWYRRVMGKEIKFLLHFVKESKQDESGMPNNRFLAERTGGTYSTLKVQPAELEDSGVYFCASSHLRDPVNEQFFGPGTRLTVL.